This TCR beta chain was sequenced during a study of blood T cell repertoires in COVID-19. The overall study: Whether acute or convalescent, the COVID-19 samples came from the United States, Italy and Spain. Nucleic acid was either cDNA or gDNA, and it came from T cells, B-cell-depleted T cells, or PBMCs.

In the original workflow: Scientists estimated how many nucleated cells there were by amplifying reference gene primers. The data were produced by immunoSEQ multiplex PCR, yet TCRdb's version contains in-frame clones alone and is incomplete. V and J calls and clone size follow that table, whereas D and trimming were derived from the DNA. The sample has over 55,000 clones, approximately 86% seen once. Per germline, CDR1 SGHTA and CDR2 FQGNSA. This CDR3 contains 14 residues. Trimming cost V 3 bases and J 2 bases, with 9 bases left between them. This chain connects TRBV7-2 to TRBJ2-3; perhaps TRBD1 as D (6 bases). The receptor comes from a human donor with active COVID-19. The donor label of this sample is uncertain. Specimen: peripheral blood. The CDR3 reads CASSFDRFTDTQYF. The CDR3 DNA reads TGTGCCAGCAGCTTCGACAGGTTCACAGATACGCAGTATTTT.